Shown below are 9 T cell receptor beta chains from a single sample sequenced in a study of vaccination effects on CD4 cells after COVID-19. The assay was immunoSEQ multiplex PCR, and TCRdb's table has in-frame clones only and misses some. The top ten hold approximately 1.2% of the sample, which has tens of thousands of clones, about 81% seen once. These receptors have no identified antigens. ViraFEST assay sequencing came after antigen-specific CD4+ T cells were expanded with viral peptide pools. Culturing for more than eight days preceded CD4+ T cell isolation. Of the BNT162b2 and mRNA-1273 vaccines, participants received two doses of one or the other. The specimen was CD4+ T cells from PBMCs cultured with HCoV-229E spike peptides, collected after COVID-19 vaccination. These receptors were taken from a human donor who received a COVID-19 vaccine.

This sequence joins TRBV7-6 and TRBJ1-1; D not certain. V lost 0 bases and J lost 3, with 11 bases in between. The CDR3 is made up of 15 amino acids. Per the germline V gene, CDR1 is SGHVS and CDR2 is FNYEAQ. Written as DNA, the CDR3 is TGTGCCAGCAGCTTAGCGGCACAAACTTACACTGAAGCTTTCTTT. Amino acids: CASSLAAQTYTEAFF.

The sample holds one count of this clone. V usage is TRBV29-1 and J usage is TRBJ1-2; no definite D call. The V and J ends lost 0 bases and 6 bases respectively, with 14 bases between them. Per germline, CDR1 SQVTM and CDR2 ANQGSEA. This CDR3 is 14 amino acids long. CDR3 protein: CSVEDRSGIHGYTF. The DNA of the CDR3 is TGCAGCGTTGAAGATCGGTCCGGGATTCATGGCTACACCTTC.

V is TRBV13 and J is TRBJ1-2; D may be TRBD1 (5 bases). The CDR3 runs to 15 residues. Germline CDR1 reads PRHDT; CDR2 reads FYEKMQ (reference sequence). V lost 3 bases to trimming and J lost 5 bases, with 16 bases between them. CDR3 nucleotides: TGTGCCAGCAGCTTCGGAGGGGCGTCAGGATATGGCTACACCTTC. Residues: CASSFGGASGYGYTF.

The chain couples TRBV30 to TRBJ1-3; weak D call: TRBD1 (5 bases). The V gene lost 4 bases and the J gene lost 0 bases, with 7 bases spanning the gap. The length of the CDR3 is 13 residues. Germline V gene lookup returns CDR1 GTSNPN and CDR2 SVGIG (reference sequence). The CDR3 reads CAWTTDSGNTIYF. Written as DNA, the CDR3 is TGTGCCTGGACGACAGACTCTGGAAACACCATATATTTT.

The chain carries TRBV7-3 and TRBJ1-6, with D perhaps matching TRBD1 (6 bases). Trimming pared 3 bases from V and 8 bases from J, leaving 8 bases between. Per the germline V gene, CDR1 is SGHTA and CDR2 is FQGTGA. The CDR3 is 13 residues long. CDR3 protein: CASSFGGDSPLHF. Written as DNA, the CDR3 is TGTGCCAGCAGCTTTGGGGGCGATTCACCCCTCCACTTT.

The chain links TRBV2 to TRBJ2-7; D possibly corresponds to TRBD1 (6 bases). The ends were cut back, 4 bases at V and 3 bases at J, with 10 bases in the middle. This CDR3 is built from 13 residues. Germline CDR1 SNHLY, CDR2 FYNNEI. CDR3 in amino acids: CASSVGRGYEQYV. The CDR3 nucleotides read TGTGCCAGCAGTGTGGGCAGGGGCTACGAGCAGTACGTC.

The CDR3 DNA is TGCAGCGTGAGGACAGGTAGAGTCACCGGGGAGCTGTTTTTT. It translates to CSVRTGRVTGELFF. This rearrangement joins TRBV29-1 to TRBJ2-2; TRBD1 aligns across 7 bases. The length of the CDR3 is 14 residues. V shed 6 bases, J shed 4 bases, and the junction held 8 bases outside the gene matches. Germline assignment: CDR1 SQVTM and CDR2 ANQGSEA.

The sample holds a few counts of this clone. The CDR3 bases are TGTGCCACCAGTGGTTCCACCCGCACAGATACGCAGTATTTT. Amino acids: CATSGSTRTDTQYF. The gene calls are TRBV24-1 and TRBJ2-3, with unresolved D. This CDR3 spans 14 amino acids. V was shortened by 5 bases and J by 1 base, with 9 bases between the two germline ends. The V gene's germline CDR1 is KGHDR and CDR2 SFDVKD.

This chain joins TRBV6-2 or TRBV6-3 and TRBJ2-3; unclear D gene. Trimming cost V 2 bases and J 1 base, with 10 bases left between them. Germline V gives CDR1 MNHEY, CDR2 SVGEGT. There are 15 residues in the CDR3. The CDR3 coding sequence is TGTGCCAGCAGTTACGTCGGCAGTCGCACAGATACGCAGTATTTT. Protein: CASSYVGSRTDTQYF.